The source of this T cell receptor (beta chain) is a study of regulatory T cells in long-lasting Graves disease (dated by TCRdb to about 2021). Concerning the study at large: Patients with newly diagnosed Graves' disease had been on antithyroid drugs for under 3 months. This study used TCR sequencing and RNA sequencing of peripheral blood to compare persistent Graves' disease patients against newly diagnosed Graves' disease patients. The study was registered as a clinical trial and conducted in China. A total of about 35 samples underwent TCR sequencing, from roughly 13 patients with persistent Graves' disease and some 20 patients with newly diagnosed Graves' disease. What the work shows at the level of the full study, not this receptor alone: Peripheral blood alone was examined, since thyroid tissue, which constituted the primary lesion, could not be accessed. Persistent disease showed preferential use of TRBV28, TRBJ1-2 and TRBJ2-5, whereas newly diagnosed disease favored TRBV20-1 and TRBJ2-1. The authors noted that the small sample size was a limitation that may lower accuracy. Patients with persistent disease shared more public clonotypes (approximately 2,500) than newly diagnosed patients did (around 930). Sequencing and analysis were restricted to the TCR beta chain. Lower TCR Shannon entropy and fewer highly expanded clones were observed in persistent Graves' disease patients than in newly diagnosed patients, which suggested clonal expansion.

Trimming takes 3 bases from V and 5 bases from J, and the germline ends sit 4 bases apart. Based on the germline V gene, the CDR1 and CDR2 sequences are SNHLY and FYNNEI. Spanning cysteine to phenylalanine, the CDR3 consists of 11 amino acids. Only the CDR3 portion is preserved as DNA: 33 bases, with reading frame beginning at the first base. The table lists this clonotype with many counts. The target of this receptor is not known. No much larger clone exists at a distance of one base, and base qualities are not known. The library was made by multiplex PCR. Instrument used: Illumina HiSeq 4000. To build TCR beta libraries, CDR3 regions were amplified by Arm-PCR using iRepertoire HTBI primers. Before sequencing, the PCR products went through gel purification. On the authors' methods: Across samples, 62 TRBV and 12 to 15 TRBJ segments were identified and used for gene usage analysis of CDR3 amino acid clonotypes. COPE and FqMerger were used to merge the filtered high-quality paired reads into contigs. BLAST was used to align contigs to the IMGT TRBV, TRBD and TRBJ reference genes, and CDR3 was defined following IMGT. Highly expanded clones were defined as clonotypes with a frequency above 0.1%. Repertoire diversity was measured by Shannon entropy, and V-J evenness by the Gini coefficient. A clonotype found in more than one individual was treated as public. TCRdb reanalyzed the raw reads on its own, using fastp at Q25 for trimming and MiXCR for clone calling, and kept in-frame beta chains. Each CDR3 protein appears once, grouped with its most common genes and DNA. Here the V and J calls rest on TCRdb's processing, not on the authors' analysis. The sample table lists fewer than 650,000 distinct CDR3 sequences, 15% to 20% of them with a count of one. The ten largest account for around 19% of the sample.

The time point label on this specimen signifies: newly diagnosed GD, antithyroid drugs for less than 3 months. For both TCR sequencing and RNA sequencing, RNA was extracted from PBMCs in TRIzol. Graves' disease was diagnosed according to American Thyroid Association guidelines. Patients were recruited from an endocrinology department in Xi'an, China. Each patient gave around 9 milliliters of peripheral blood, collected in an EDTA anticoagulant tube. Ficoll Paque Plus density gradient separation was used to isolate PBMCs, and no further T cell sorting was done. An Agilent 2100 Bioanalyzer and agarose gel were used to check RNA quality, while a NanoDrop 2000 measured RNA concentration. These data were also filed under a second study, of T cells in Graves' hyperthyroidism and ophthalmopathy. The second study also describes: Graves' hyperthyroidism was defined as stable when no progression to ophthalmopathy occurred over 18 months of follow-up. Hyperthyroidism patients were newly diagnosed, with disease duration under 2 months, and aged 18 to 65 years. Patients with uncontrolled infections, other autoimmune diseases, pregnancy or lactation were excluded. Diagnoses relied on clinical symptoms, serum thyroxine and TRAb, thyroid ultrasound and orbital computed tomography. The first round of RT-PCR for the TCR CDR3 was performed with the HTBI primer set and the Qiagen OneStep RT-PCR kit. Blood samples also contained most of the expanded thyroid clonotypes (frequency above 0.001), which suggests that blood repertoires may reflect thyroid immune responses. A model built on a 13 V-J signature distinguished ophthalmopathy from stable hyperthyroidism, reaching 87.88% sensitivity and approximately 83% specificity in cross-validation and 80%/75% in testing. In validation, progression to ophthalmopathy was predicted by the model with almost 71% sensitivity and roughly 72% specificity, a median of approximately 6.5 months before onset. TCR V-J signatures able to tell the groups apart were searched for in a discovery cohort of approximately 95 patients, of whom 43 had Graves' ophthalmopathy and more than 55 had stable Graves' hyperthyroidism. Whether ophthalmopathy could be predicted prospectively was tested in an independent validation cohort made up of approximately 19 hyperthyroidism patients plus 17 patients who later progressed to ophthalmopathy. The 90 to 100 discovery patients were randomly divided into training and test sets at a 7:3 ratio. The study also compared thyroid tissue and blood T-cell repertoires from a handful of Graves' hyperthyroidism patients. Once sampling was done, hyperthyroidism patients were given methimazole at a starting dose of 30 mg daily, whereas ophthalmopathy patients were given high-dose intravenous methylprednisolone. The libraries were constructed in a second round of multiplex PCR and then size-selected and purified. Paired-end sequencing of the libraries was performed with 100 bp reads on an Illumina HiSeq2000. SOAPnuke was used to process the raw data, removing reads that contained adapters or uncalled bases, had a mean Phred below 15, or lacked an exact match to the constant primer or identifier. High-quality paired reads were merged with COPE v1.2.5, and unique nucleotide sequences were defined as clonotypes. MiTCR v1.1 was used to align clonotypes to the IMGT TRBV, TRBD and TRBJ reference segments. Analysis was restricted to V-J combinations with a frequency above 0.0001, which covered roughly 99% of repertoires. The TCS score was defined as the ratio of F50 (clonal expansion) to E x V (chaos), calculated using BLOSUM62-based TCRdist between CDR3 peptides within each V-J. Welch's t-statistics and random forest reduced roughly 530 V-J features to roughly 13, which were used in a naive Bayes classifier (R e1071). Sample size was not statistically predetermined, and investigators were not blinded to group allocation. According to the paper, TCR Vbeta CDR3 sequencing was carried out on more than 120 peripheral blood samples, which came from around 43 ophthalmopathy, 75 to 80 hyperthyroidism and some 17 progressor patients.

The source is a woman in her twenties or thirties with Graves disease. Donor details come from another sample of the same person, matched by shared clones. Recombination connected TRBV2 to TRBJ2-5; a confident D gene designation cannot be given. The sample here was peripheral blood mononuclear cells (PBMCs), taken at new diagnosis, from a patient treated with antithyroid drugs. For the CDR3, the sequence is CASSDSETQYF. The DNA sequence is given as TGTGCCAGCAGTGATTCGGAGACCCAGTACTTC.